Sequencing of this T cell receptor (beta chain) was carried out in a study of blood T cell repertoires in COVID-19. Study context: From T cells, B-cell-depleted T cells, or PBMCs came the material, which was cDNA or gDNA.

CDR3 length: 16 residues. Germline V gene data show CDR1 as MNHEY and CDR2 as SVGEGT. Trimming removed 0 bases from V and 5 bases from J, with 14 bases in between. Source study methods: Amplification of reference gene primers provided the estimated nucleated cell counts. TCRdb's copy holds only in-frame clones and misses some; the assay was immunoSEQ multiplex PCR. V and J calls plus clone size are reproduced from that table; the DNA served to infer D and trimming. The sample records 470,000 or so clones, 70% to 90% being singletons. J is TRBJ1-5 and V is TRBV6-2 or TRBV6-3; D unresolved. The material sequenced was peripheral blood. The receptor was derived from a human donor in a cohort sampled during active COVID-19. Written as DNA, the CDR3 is TGTGCCAGCAGTTACTCGCCTGGAGCGGGTGATCAGCCCCAGCATTTT. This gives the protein CASSYSPGAGDQPQHF.